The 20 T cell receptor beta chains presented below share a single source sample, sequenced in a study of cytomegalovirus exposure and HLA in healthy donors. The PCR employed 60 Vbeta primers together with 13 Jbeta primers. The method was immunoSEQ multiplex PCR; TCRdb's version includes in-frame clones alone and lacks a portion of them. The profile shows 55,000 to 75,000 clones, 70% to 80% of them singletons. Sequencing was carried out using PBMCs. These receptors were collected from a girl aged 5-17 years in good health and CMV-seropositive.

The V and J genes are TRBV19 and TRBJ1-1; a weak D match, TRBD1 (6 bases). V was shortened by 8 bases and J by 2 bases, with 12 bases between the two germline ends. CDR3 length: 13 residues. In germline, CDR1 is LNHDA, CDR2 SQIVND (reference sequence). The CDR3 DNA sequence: TGTGCCAGTCAACAGGGTGGCAACACTGAAGCTTTCTTT. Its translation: CASQQGGNTEAFF.

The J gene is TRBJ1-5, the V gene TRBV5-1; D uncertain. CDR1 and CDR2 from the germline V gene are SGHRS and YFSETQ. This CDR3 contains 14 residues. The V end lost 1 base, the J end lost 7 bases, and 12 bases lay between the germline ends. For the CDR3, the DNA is TGCGCCAGCAGCTTGTACGGGGTGGACCAGCCCCAGCATTTT. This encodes CASSLYGVDQPQHF. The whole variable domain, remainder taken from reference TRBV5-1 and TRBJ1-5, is KAGVTQTPRYLIKTRGQQVTLSCSPISGHRSVSWYQQTPGQGLQFLFEYFSETQRNKGNFPGRFSGRQFSNSRSEMNVSTLELGDSALYLCASSLYGVDQPQHFGDGTRLSIL.

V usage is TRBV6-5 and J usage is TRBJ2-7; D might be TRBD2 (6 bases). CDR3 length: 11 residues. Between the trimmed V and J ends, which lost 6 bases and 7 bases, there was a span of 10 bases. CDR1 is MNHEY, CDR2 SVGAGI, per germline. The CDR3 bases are TGTGCCAGCAGCCACGGAGGGGAGCAGTACTTC. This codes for CASSHGGEQYF.

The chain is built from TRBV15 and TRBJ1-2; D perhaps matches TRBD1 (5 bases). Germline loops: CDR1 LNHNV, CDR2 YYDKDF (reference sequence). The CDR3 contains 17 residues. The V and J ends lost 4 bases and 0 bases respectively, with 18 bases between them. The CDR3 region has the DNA TGTGCCACCAGCACTAAACCCGGCCGACAGCCTAACTATGGCTACACCTTC. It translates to CATSTKPGRQPNYGYTF.

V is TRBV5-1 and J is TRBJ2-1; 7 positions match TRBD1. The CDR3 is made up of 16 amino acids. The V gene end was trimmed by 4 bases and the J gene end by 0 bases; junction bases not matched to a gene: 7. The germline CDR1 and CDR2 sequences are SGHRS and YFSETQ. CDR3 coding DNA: TGCGCCAGCAGCCCGGGACAGACGAGCTCCTACAATGAGCAGTTCTTC. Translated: CASSPGQTSSYNEQFF. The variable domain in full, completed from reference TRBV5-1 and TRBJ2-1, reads KAGVTQTPRYLIKTRGQQVTLSCSPISGHRSVSWYQQTPGQGLQFLFEYFSETQRNKGNFPGRFSGRQFSNSRSEMNVSTLELGDSALYLCASSPGQTSSYNEQFFGPGTRLTVL.

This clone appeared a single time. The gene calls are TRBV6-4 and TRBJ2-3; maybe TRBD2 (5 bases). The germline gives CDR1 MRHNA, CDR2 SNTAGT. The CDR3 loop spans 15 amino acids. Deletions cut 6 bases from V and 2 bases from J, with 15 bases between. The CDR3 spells CASSALGDYTDTQYF. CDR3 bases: TGTGCCAGCAGCGCCCTAGGCGACTACACAGATACGCAGTATTTT.

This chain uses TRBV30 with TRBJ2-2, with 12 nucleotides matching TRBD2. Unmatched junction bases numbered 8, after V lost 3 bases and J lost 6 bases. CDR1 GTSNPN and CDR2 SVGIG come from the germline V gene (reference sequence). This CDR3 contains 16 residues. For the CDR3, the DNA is TGTGCCTGGAGGTCTAGCGGGAGGGCCGAGGCCGGGGAGCTGTTTTTT. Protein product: CAWRSSGRAEAGELFF.

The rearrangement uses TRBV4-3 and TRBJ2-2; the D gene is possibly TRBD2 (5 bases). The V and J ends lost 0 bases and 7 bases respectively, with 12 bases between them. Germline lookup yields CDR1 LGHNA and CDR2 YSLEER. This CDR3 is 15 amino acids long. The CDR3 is CASSQEPLVGGELFF. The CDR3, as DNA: TGCGCCAGCAGCCAAGAACCACTAGTTGGCGGGGAGCTGTTTTTT.

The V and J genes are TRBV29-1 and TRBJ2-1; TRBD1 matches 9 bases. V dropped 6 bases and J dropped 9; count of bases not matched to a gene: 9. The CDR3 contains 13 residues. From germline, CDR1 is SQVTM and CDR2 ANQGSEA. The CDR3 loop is CSVGGQGGGEQFF. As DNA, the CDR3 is TGCAGCGTGGGGGGACAGGGCGGAGGTGAGCAGTTCTTC.

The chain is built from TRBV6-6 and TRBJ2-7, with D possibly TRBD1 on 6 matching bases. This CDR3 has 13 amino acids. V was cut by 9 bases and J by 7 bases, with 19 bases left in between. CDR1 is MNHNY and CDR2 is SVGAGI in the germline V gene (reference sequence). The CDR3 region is CASLVSRGGEQYF. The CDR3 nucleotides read TGTGCCAGTTTGGTTTCCAGGGGCGGGGAGCAGTACTTC.

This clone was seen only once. The CDR3 region has the DNA TGTGCCAGCAGCGCGAGGGTTGCCGGGGAGCTGTTTTTT. Protein sequence: CASSARVAGELFF. This rearrangement joins TRBV9 to TRBJ2-2; maybe TRBD2 (5 bases). CDR3 length: 13 amino acids. Germline lookup yields CDR1 SGDLS and CDR2 YYNGEE. Trimming stripped 3 bases from V and 6 bases from J, with 9 bases between.

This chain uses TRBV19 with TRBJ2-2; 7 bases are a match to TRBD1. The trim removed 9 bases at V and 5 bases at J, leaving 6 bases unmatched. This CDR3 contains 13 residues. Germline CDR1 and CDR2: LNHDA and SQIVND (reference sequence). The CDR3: CASRDRGTGELFF. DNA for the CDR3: TGTGCCAGCCGGGACAGAGGTACCGGGGAGCTGTTTTTT.

The CDR3 DNA sequence: TGTGCCAGCAGGGAGATGAGCACAGATACGCAGTATTTT. The encoded protein is CASREMSTDTQYF. The rearrangement links TRBV28 to TRBJ2-3; no clear D. V was pared by 6 bases and J by 0 bases, with 7 bases between. The CDR3 length is 13 residues. Germline V gives CDR1 MDHEN, CDR2 SYDVKM.

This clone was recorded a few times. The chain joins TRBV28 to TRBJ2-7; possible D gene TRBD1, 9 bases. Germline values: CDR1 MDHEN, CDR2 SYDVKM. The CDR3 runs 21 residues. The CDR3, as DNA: TGTCCTCAGCATAACGGGGGGGCTTCGTTAGATGGGGACAGGGAATCCATCGAGCAGTACTTC. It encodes CPQHNGGASLDGDRESIEQYF.

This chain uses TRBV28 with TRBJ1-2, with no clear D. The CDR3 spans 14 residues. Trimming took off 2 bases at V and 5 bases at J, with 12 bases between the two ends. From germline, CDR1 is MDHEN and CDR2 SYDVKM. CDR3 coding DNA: TGTGCCAGCAGTTTAGCTGGAGAACTGTATGGCTACACCTTC. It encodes CASSLAGELYGYTF.

CDR3 DNA: TGTGCCAGCGCGGACAGACGCAACACTGAAGCTTTCTTT. Residues: CASADRRNTEAFF. The rearrangement links TRBV5-4 to TRBJ1-1, with TRBD1 as a possible D gene (6 bases). Germline CDR1 SGHNT, CDR2 YYREEE (reference sequence). V lost 7 bases, J lost 2 bases, and 12 bases lay in between. The CDR3 has 13 residues.

CDR3 coding DNA: TGCGCCAGCAGCCCGACTAGCACAGATACGCAGTATTTT. Translated: CASSPTSTDTQYF. The chain combines TRBV5-1 with TRBJ2-3; D unresolved. CDR1 is SGHRS, CDR2 YFSETQ, per germline. The CDR3 length is 13 residues. The V end was cut by 4 bases, the J end by 0 bases, with 6 bases between.

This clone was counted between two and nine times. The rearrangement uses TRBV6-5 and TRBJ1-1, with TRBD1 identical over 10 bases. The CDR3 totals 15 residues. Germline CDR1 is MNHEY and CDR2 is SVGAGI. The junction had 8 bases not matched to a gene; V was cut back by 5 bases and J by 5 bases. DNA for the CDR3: TGTGCCAGCAGTCCTCCCGGGACAGGGGAAACTGAAGCTTTCTTT. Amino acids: CASSPPGTGETEAFF.

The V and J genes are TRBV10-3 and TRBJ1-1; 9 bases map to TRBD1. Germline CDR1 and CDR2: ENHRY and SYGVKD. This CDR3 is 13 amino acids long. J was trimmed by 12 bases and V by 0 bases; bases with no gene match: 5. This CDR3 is CAISESRDRAPFF. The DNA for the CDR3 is TGTGCCATCAGTGAGTCCCGGGACAGGGCCCCTTTCTTT.

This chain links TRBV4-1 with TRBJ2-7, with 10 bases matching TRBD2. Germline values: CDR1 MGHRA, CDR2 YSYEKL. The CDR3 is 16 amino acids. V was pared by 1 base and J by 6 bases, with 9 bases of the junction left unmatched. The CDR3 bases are TGCGCCAGCAGCCAAGGTCGGGCTAGCGGGAGCCTCGAGCAGTACTTC. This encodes CASSQGRASGSLEQYF.